This T cell receptor beta chain was identified in a study of blood T cell repertoires in COVID-19. For the study at large: T cells, B-cell-depleted T cells, or PBMCs supplied cDNA or gDNA.

The ends lost 2 bases at V and 6 bases at J; junction bases unmatched: 7. The V gene's germline CDR1 is SGHDN and CDR2 FVKESK. The CDR3 has 17 amino acids. Libraries were prepared by immunoSEQ multiplex PCR; TCRdb keeps only in-frame clonotypes and omits some of them. This sample yields some 250,000 clones, of which around 89% are seen a single time; just under 9% belongs to the top ten. This sequence joins TRBV14 and TRBJ2-1; 13 bases are shared with TRBD2. The source material was PBMCs or T cells enriched from blood (not recorded which). The source of this sequence is a man aged 35-49 years who had recovered from COVID-19. CDR3 in DNA: TGTGCCAGCAGCCAAATGACGGGACTAGCGGGATTCAATGAGCAGTTCTTC. This encodes CASSQMTGLAGFNEQFF.